One T cell receptor (beta chain) is described in this entry. After removal of 6 bases from V and 0 bases from J, the junction contained 12 bases not matched to a gene. Germline V CDR1 and CDR2: LNHDA, SQIVND (reference sequence). This CDR3 comprises 17 residues. The record originates from a study of blood T cell repertoires in COVID-19. Sequencing was performed with immunoSEQ multiplex PCR; in TCRdb, only in-frame clones are kept and a portion is missing. The table records 250,000 to 300,000 clones, under 95% of them present only once. The sequenced sample consisted of PBMCs or T cells enriched from blood (not recorded which). The sequence was collected from a woman aged 40 to 55 with acute COVID-19. This chain links TRBV19 with TRBJ2-3; 7 bases line up with TRBD1. The CDR3 protein is CASSDRDRKSSTDTQYF. Written as DNA, the CDR3 is TGTGCCAGTAGCGACCGGGACAGAAAAAGTAGCACAGATACGCAGTATTTT.